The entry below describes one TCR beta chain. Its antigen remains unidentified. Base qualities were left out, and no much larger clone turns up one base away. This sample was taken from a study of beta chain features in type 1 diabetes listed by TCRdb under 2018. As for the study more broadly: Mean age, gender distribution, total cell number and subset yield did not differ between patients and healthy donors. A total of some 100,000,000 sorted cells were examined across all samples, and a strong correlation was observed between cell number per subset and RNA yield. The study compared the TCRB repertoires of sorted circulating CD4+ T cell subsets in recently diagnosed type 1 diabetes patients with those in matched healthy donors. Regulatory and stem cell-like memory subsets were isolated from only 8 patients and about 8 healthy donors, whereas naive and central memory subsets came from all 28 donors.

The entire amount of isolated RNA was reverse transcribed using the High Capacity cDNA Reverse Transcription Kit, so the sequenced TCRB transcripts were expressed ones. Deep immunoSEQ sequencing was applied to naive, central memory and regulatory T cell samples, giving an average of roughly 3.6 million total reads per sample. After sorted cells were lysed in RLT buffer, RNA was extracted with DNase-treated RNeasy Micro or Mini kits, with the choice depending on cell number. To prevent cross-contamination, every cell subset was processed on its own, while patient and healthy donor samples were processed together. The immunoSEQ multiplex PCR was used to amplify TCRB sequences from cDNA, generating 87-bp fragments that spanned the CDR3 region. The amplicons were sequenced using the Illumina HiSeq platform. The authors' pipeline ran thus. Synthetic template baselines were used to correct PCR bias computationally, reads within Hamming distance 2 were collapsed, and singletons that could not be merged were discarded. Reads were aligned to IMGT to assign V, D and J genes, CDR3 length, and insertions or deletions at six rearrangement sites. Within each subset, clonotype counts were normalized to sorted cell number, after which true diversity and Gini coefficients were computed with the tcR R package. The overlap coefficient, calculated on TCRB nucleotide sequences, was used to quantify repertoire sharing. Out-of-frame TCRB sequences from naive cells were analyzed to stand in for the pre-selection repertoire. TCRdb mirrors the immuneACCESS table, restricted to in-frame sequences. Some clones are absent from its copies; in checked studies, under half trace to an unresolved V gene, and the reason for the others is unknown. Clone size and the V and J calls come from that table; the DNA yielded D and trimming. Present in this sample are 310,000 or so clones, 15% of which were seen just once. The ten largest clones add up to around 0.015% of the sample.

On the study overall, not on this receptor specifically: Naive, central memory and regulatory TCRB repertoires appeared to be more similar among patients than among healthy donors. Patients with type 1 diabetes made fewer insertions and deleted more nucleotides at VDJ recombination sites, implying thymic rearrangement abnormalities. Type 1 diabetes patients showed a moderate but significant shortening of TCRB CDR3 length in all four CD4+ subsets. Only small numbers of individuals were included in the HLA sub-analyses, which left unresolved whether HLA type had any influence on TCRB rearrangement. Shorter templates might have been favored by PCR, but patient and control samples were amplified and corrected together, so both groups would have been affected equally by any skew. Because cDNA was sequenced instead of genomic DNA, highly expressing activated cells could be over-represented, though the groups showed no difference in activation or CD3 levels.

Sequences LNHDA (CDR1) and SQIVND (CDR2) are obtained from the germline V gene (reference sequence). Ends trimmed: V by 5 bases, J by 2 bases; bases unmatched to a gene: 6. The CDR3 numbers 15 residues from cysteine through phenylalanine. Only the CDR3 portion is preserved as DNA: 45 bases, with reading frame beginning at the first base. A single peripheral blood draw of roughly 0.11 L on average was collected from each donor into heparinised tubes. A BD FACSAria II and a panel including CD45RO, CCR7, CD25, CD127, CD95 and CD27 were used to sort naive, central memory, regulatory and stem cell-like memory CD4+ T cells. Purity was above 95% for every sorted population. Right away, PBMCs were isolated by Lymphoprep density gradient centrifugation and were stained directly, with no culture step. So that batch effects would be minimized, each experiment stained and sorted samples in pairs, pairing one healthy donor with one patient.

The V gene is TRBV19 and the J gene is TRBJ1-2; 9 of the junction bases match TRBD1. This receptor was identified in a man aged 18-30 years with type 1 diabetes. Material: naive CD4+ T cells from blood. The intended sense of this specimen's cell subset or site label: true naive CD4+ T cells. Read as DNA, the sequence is TGTGCCAGTAGTTTACTACAGGGGGCAAACTATGGCTACACCTTC. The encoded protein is CASSLLQGANYGYTF.